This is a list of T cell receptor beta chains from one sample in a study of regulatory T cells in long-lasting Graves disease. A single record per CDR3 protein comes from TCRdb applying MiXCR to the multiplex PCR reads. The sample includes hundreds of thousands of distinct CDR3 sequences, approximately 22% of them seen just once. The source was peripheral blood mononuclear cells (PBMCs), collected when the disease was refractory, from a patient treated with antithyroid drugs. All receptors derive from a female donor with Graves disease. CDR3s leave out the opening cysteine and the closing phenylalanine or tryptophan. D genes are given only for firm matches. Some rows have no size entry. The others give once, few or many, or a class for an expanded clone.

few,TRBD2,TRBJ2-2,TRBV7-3,ASSRTSGGGELF
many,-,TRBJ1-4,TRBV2,ASSSQLFPTNEKLF
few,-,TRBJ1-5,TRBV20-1,SATGQTSQPQH
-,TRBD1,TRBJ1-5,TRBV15,ATSRDPSRGNQPQH
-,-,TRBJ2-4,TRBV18,ASSPVNDAPRAKNIQY
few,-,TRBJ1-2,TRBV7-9,ASSLYRSTAANYGYT
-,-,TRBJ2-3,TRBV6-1,ASSALLGADTQY
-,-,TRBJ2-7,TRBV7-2,ASSLGGIGEEY
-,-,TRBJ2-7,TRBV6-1,ASSEVAVYEQY
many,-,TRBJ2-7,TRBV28,ASSLIAGIEQY
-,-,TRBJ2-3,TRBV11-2,ASSLTEGTQY
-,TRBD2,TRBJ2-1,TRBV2,ASRLAGGVYGEQF
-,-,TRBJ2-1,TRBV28,ASSLWRGNEQF
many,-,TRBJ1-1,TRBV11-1,ASSASLPSPTEAF
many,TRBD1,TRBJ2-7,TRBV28,ASSPPGQGPDEQY
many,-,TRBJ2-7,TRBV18,ASSGTTYEQY
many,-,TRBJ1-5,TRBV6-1,ASNLREGHQPQH